Below, 30 T cell receptor beta chains from the same sample are listed, as sequenced in a study of CD8 T cells in Susac syndrome. The RNA, 0.5 to 1 ug, was put through reverse transcription using random hexamers. In TCRdb, the immunoSEQ multiplex PCR reads were re-called with MiXCR into one record per CDR3 protein. The sample consists of about 200,000 distinct CDR3 sequences, just under 95% of them appearing once. Sequencing was carried out using CD4+ T cells from PBMCs. These receptors originate from a human donor with multiple sclerosis.

The chain recombines TRBV2 with TRBJ1-5; no clear D. This CDR3 contains 16 residues. In germline, CDR1 is SNHLY, CDR2 FYNNEI. V lost 5 bases and J 3 bases, leaving 17 bases between the germline ends. This CDR3 reads CASSPLGTRTNQPQHF. DNA of the CDR3: TGTGCCAGCAGTCCCCTGGGTACCAGAACCAATCAGCCCCAGCATTTT.

The chain combines TRBV1 with TRBJ2-7; the table's D call, TRBD1, has no DNA check behind it. TRBV1 is classified as a pseudogene. The CDR3 consists of 15 residues. DNA of the CDR3: TGCACCAGCAGCCAAGAGGACGGGGAATACTACGAGCAGTACGTC. This codes for CTSSQEDGEYYEQYV.

The J gene is TRBJ1-5, the V gene TRBV6-1; D is uncertain. V shed 5 bases and J shed 4 bases, with 12 bases lying between them. Germline assignment: CDR1 MNHNS and CDR2 SASEGT. The CDR3 contains 14 residues. CDR3 coding DNA: TGTGCCAGCAGTTCGGGTTTCGGGAATCAGCCCCAGCATTTT. It yields the protein CASSSGFGNQPQHF.

The chain employs TRBV12-3 or TRBV12-4 and TRBJ1-5; D is uncertain. The CDR3 extends over 14 amino acids. The V gene lost 3 bases and the J gene lost 0 bases, with 6 bases spanning the gap. CDR3 loop: CASSFGYSNQPQHF. Here the CDR3 DNA reads TGTGCCAGCAGTTTCGGGTATAGCAATCAGCCCCAGCATTTT.

The chain links TRBV4-2 to TRBJ2-1; a possible D gene is TRBD2 (7 bases). This CDR3 has 15 residues. Trimming took 3 bases from V and 9 from J, leaving 18 bases between them. CDR1 is LGHNA and CDR2 is YNFKEQ in the germline V gene. CDR3 sequence: CASSQGGPLRVEQFF. For the CDR3, the DNA is TGTGCCAGCAGCCAGGGGGGGCCCCTTCGAGTTGAGCAGTTCTTC.

This clonotype was detected only once. The chain uses TRBV3-1 and TRBJ1-6, with unresolved D. With 5 bases removed from V and 1 base from J, the gap between germline ends came to 12 bases. The CDR3 has 16 residues. CDR1 and CDR2 (germline): LGHDT, YNNKEL (reference sequence). In DNA, the CDR3 is TGTGCCAGCAGCACGGGGATCGGGTCCTATAATTCACCCCTCCACTTT. Its protein product is CASSTGIGSYNSPLHF.

The J gene is TRBJ2-7, the V gene TRBV7-8; 8 bases fit TRBD1. The junction had 9 bases not matched to a gene; V was cut back by 5 bases and J by 0 bases. The CDR3 loop spans 16 amino acids. CDR1 SGHVS and CDR2 FQNEAQ come from the germline V gene. The chain's CDR3 is CASSPKQGVSSYEQYF. DNA of the CDR3: TGTGCCAGCAGCCCCAAACAGGGGGTTAGCTCCTACGAGCAGTACTTC.

DNA of the CDR3: TGTGCCAGCGGCGGCACCCTAGGGGACTATGGCTACACCTTC. Its translation: CASGGTLGDYGYTF. The gene calls are TRBV5-6 and TRBJ1-2; D is possibly TRBD1 (5 bases). The CDR3 covers 14 residues. V lost 7 bases and J 3 bases, leaving 16 bases between the germline ends. Germline V lookup: CDR1 SGHDT, CDR2 YYEEEE.

The chain has TRBV24-1 and TRBJ2-2, with 10 bases fitting TRBD1. The V and J ends lost 5 bases and 2 bases, in that order; junction bases with no gene match: 4. This CDR3 contains 16 residues. Germline values: CDR1 KGHDR, CDR2 SFDVKD. CDR3 DNA sequence: TGTGCCACCAGTGGGGACAGGGGTCGAAACACCGGGGAGCTGTTTTTT. It specifies CATSGDRGRNTGELFF.

The CDR3 loop is CAWRGLTGSNTQYF. In DNA form, the CDR3 reads TGTGCCTGGAGGGGTCTAACAGGGTCCAATACGCAGTATTTT. V usage is TRBV30 and J usage is TRBJ2-3, with D maybe TRBD1 (6 bases). Germline CDR1 is GTSNPN and CDR2 is SVGIG (reference sequence). V gave up 3 bases and J gave up 7 bases, with 17 bases separating them. The CDR3 has 14 residues.

This chain uses TRBV12-3 or TRBV12-4 with TRBJ2-7; 7 bases are a match to TRBD2. V shed 0 bases and J 3 bases; nucleotides not matched to a gene: 2. This CDR3 has 14 residues. CDR3 loop: CASSLATSDYEQYF. The CDR3 DNA sequence: TGTGCCAGCAGTTTAGCTACTAGCGACTACGAGCAGTACTTC.

This sequence joins TRBV12-3 or TRBV12-4 and TRBJ2-5; maybe TRBD1 (6 bases). Between the trimmed V and J ends, which lost 8 bases and 2 bases, there was a span of 15 bases. The CDR3 contains 14 residues. In DNA, the CDR3 is TGTGCCAGCGACGTTTCCGGGACACAAGAGACCCAGTACTTC. Amino acid sequence: CASDVSGTQETQYF.

The rearrangement joins TRBV29-1 to TRBJ2-5; D assignment may be TRBD1 or TRBD2 (5 bases each). The germline V and J ends were trimmed by 7 bases and 2 bases, with 14 bases remaining between them. CDR1 is SQVTM, CDR2 ANQGSEA, per germline. The CDR3 is 13 amino acids. The CDR3 nucleotides are TGCAGCGGATCGGGACGGCTACAAGAGACCCAGTACTTC. Translated: CSGSGRLQETQYF.

The J gene is TRBJ2-7, the V gene TRBV18; D is undetermined. Looked up from germline, CDR1 is KGHSH and CDR2 is LQKENI. Trimming took off 5 bases at V and 3 bases at J, with 5 bases between the two ends. The CDR3 runs to 11 residues. The CDR3 DNA sequence: TGTGCCAGCTCAACTAACTACGAGCAGTACTTC. Translated: CASSTNYEQYF.

The V gene is TRBV7-9, the J gene TRBJ1-1; D possibly corresponds to TRBD1 (5 bases). Germline V lookup: CDR1 SEHNR, CDR2 FQNEAQ (reference sequence). The CDR3 consists of 12 residues. V shed 0 bases and J shed 8 bases, with 7 bases lying between them. In nucleotides, the CDR3 is TGTGCCAGCAGCTTAGCGGGGGGAGAAGCTTTCTTT. This translates into CASSLAGGEAFF.

The chain links TRBV15 to TRBJ1-2; D gene unclear. The CDR3 runs 14 residues. Germline lookup yields CDR1 LNHNV and CDR2 YYDKDF (reference sequence). V was cut by 4 bases and J by 4 bases, with 13 bases left in between. CDR3 in DNA: TGTGCCACCAGCACGGGGTTGGGAGGCTATGGCTACACCTTC. Amino acids: CATSTGLGGYGYTF.

The chain has TRBV3-1 and TRBJ1-4; the D gene is possibly TRBD1 (5 bases). Germline V gives CDR1 LGHDT, CDR2 YNNKEL (reference sequence). CDR3 length equals 14 residues. V gave up 3 bases and J gave up 7 bases, with 12 bases separating them. The CDR3 nucleotides read TGTGCCAGCAGCCAGGACGCGGGGGGTGAAAAACTGTTTTTT. It encodes CASSQDAGGEKLFF.

The chain recombines TRBV3-1 with TRBJ2-3, with TRBD2 matching 11 bases. This CDR3 has 16 residues. V was pared by 4 bases and J by 2 bases, with 5 bases of the junction left unmatched. Per the germline V gene, CDR1 is LGHDT and CDR2 is YNNKEL (reference sequence). CDR3 in amino acids: CASSPTSGAFTDTQYF. The DNA for the CDR3 is TGTGCCAGCAGCCCGACTAGCGGGGCCTTCACAGATACGCAGTATTTT.

This chain connects TRBV27 to TRBJ2-3; 7 bases line up with TRBD2. Germline V lookup: CDR1 MNHEY, CDR2 SMNVEV (reference sequence). CDR3 length equals 18 residues. The V and J ends lost 7 bases and 0 bases, in that order; junction bases with no gene match: 16. Here the CDR3 DNA reads TGTGCCAGCACCGCACTGGGGAGGGACCCCACTAGCACAGATACGCAGTATTTT. It specifies CASTALGRDPTSTDTQYF.

The chain combines TRBV20-1 with TRBJ1-1; D unresolved. The CDR3 covers 14 residues. Germline V gene data show CDR1 as DFQATT and CDR2 as SNEGSKA (reference sequence). Trimming left V 2 bases short and J 4 bases short, with 14 bases between. In DNA form, the CDR3 reads TGCAGTGCTAGACCTTGGACCTCGGGCACTGAAGCTTTCTTT. The encoded protein is CSARPWTSGTEAFF.

The chain has TRBV23-1 and TRBJ1-1, with D uncertain. TRBV23-1 is an ORF; its function is uncertain. CDR3 length: 13 residues. Trimming left V 0 bases short and J 8 bases short, with 10 bases between. This chain's CDR3 is CASSQSRTSEAFF. Here the CDR3 DNA reads TGCGCCAGCAGTCAATCCCGGACGTCGGAAGCTTTCTTT.

This clonotype showed up just once. Likely a read error: the CDR3 ends without its conserved phenylalanine or tryptophan. The rearrangement uses TRBV9 and TRBJ2-5; 7 bases match TRBD1. The V and J ends lost 0 bases and 1 base, in that order; junction bases with no gene match: 6. In germline, CDR1 is SGDLS, CDR2 YYNGEE. The CDR3 has 16 amino acids. In nucleotides, the CDR3 is TGTGCCAGCAGCGTAGGGTCAGGGGGTCCCCAAGAGACCCAGTACCTC. This encodes CASSVGSGGPQETQYL.

The chain employs TRBV5-6 and TRBJ1-2, with no clear D. Germline-derived CDR1 and CDR2 are SGHDT and YYEEEE. This CDR3 contains 13 residues. V lost 6 bases and J lost 8, with 17 bases in between. The CDR3: CASTSDTPGGYTF. For the CDR3, the DNA is TGTGCCAGCACCTCAGACACTCCAGGCGGCTACACCTTC.

The V and J genes are TRBV15 and TRBJ2-7, with D possibly being TRBD1 (6 bases). V shed 3 bases and J shed 3 bases, with 9 bases lying between them. The CDR3 length is 13 residues. Germline-derived CDR1 and CDR2 are LNHNV and YYDKDF (reference sequence). As DNA, the CDR3 is TGTGCCACCAGCAGGGACAGCCGCTACGAGCAGTACGTC. Encoded protein: CATSRDSRYEQYV.

J is TRBJ2-3 and V is TRBV9; D uncertain. The CDR3 consists of 17 residues. V gave up 0 bases and J gave up 6 bases, with 20 bases separating them. Germline assignment: CDR1 SGDLS and CDR2 YYNGEE. The CDR3 is CASSVAWAEGPVDTQYF. The CDR3 DNA reads TGTGCCAGCAGCGTAGCTTGGGCAGAAGGGCCCGTCGATACGCAGTATTTT.

J is TRBJ2-6 and V is TRBV12-3 or TRBV12-4; D possibly corresponds to TRBD1 (5 bases). This CDR3 contains 15 residues. V lost 4 bases, J lost 0 bases, and 7 bases lay in between. The CDR3 is CASSSTDSGANVLTF. In DNA form, the CDR3 reads TGTGCCAGCAGTTCGACAGACTCTGGGGCCAACGTCCTGACTTTC.

DNA of the CDR3: TGTGCCAGTTCGAAGACGCCCACGCCTGGCTACACCTTC. It codes for CASSKTPTPGYTF. This chain links TRBV2 with TRBJ1-2; D ambiguous. From germline, CDR1 is SNHLY and CDR2 FYNNEI. V dropped 9 bases and J dropped 7 bases, with 18 bases sitting between them. The CDR3 totals 13 residues.

This chain links TRBV30 with TRBJ2-5; possibly TRBD2 for D (6 bases). Germline CDR1 is GTSNPN and CDR2 is SVGIG (reference sequence). This CDR3 comprises 14 residues. Trimming stripped 3 bases from V and 5 bases from J, with 16 bases between. CDR3 loop: CAWRVPGGMETQYF. Written as DNA, the CDR3 is TGTGCCTGGAGGGTCCCCGGGGGTATGGAGACCCAGTACTTC.

The rearrangement uses TRBV20-1 and TRBJ2-3; TRBD1 aligns across 8 bases. Germline CDR1 DFQATT, CDR2 SNEGSKA (reference sequence). The trim removed 6 bases at V and 7 bases at J, leaving 12 bases unmatched. The CDR3 consists of 14 residues. CDR3 sequence: CSASSDRVGNTQYF. The CDR3 DNA reads as TGCAGTGCGTCCTCGGACAGGGTGGGGAATACGCAGTATTTT.

This sequence joins TRBV20-1 and TRBJ2-7; 10 nucleotides agree with TRBD2. CDR1 DFQATT and CDR2 SNEGSKA come from the germline V gene (reference sequence). The CDR3 contains 14 residues. V was clipped by 6 bases and J by 2 bases; unmatched bases: 7. The CDR3 protein is CSAGTSGDPYEQYV. In DNA form, the CDR3 reads TGCAGTGCCGGCACTAGCGGGGACCCCTACGAGCAGTACGTC.